The next 11 T cell receptor beta chains were all read from a single sample in a study of cytomegalovirus exposure and HLA in healthy donors. PCR employed 60 Vbeta and 13 Jbeta primers. Here immunoSEQ multiplex PCR was the method, and the copy in TCRdb shows in-frame clones only, minus some. The profile shows more than 150,000 clones, around 83% of them singletons. Sequences were obtained from PBMCs. The receptor source for this set is a man aged 45-65 years in good health and CMV-seronegative.

This clone turned up a few times. This sequence joins TRBV10-3 and TRBJ2-1, with 9 bases fitting TRBD1. The CDR3 has 14 residues. The germline V gene has CDR1 ENHRY and CDR2 SYGVKD. The V segment lost 6 bases and the J segment 9 bases; nucleotides outside the gene matches: 9. The CDR3 DNA follows: TGTGCCATCAGGGAGCCCGGGACAGGGAGTGAGCAGTTCTTC. Translation gives CAIREPGTGSEQFF.

The J gene is TRBJ2-5, the V gene TRBV6-1, with a tentative D call TRBD1 (6 bases). Germline V gene lookup returns CDR1 MNHNS and CDR2 SASEGT. V shed 7 bases and J shed 5 bases, with 14 bases lying between them. This CDR3 comprises 13 residues. As DNA, the CDR3 is TGTGCCAGCACGGACAGAGCCAAGGAGACCCAGTACTTC. Protein sequence: CASTDRAKETQYF.

The chain carries TRBV10-3 and TRBJ2-5; 8 bases line up with TRBD1. From germline, CDR1 is ENHRY and CDR2 SYGVKD. The CDR3 runs to 14 residues. V was pared by 10 bases and J by 5 bases, with 12 bases of the junction left unmatched. CDR3 DNA sequence: TGTGCCACCAGACCCGGGACAGGATACGAGACCCAGTACTTC. Translating it yields CATRPGTGYETQYF.

The chain employs TRBV10-3 and TRBJ2-1; 8 bases are shared with TRBD2. V lost 4 bases and J lost 10; bases outside the gene matches: 18. Germline values: CDR1 ENHRY, CDR2 SYGVKD. The CDR3 runs to 17 residues. CDR3 region: CAISGGGREVIPREQFF. The CDR3 DNA follows: TGTGCCATCAGTGGGGGCGGGCGGGAGGTGATACCCCGAGAGCAGTTCTTC.

The rearrangement uses TRBV27 and TRBJ2-2, with D uncertain. The V gene lost 6 bases and the J gene lost 3 bases, with 5 bases spanning the gap. The CDR3 totals 12 residues. Germline CDR1 MNHEY, CDR2 SMNVEV (reference sequence). For the CDR3, the DNA is TGTGCCAGCAGCGACTACACCGGGGAGCTGTTTTTT. The encoded protein is CASSDYTGELFF.

The chain couples TRBV7-2 to TRBJ2-1, with 11 positions matching TRBD1. J was trimmed by 10 bases and V by 1 base; bases with no gene match: 6. This CDR3 is built from 15 residues. Germline V gives CDR1 SGHTA, CDR2 FQGNSA. The CDR3 spells CASSLGGQGAREQFF. CDR3 sequence (DNA): TGTGCCAGCAGCTTAGGTGGACAGGGGGCCCGCGAGCAGTTCTTC.

This chain links TRBV18 with TRBJ2-7; D call uncertain. The CDR3 is 14 amino acids. Germline values: CDR1 KGHSH, CDR2 LQKENI. Trimming shortened V by 0 bases and J by 2 bases, and 8 bases separated the two germline ends. The CDR3 nucleotides read TGTGCCAGCTCACCACCGTACAGCACCTACGAGCAGTACTTC. Its translation: CASSPPYSTYEQYF.

The rearrangement joins TRBV21-1 to TRBJ2-3; the table gives TRBD2 as D, unverified against the DNA. TRBV21-1 is reported as a pseudogene. This CDR3 spans 22 amino acids. CDR3 sequence reads: CASSPRVAGDGTSGDLTDTQYF. CDR3 sequence (DNA): TGTGCCAGCAGCCCCAGAGTGGCAGGCGACGGGACTAGCGGGGACCTCACAGATACGCAGTATTTT.

The V gene is TRBV7-3, the J gene TRBJ2-1; D call uncertain. Trimming removed 1 base from V and 9 bases from J, with 10 bases in between. This CDR3 region has 13 residues. In germline, CDR1 is SGHTA, CDR2 FQGTGA. CDR3 protein: CASSLKRVGEQFF. The DNA for the CDR3 is TGTGCCAGCAGCTTAAAACGGGTCGGTGAGCAGTTCTTC.

The rearrangement links TRBV19 to TRBJ2-1, with 7 nucleotides matching TRBD1. Per the germline V gene, CDR1 is LNHDA and CDR2 is SQIVND (reference sequence). The CDR3 totals 16 residues. V lost 0 bases, J lost 9 bases, and 11 bases stayed unmatched. DNA of the CDR3: TGTGCCAGTAGTATAGATCGGGGACAGCCCGGTGGTGAGCAGTTCTTC. Its protein product is CASSIDRGQPGGEQFF.

This clone was seen only once. This chain uses TRBV7-2 with TRBJ1-4; possibly TRBD1 for D (6 bases). The V gene lost 4 bases and the J gene lost 3 bases, with 18 bases spanning the gap. This CDR3 contains 17 residues. In germline, CDR1 is SGHTA, CDR2 FQGNSA. CDR3 DNA sequence: TGTGCCAGCAGCTACGGGACGCAGGGGAGGGCTAATGAAAAACTGTTTTTT. Translation gives CASSYGTQGRANEKLFF.